The 26 T cell receptor beta chains presented below share a single source sample, sequenced in a study of T-cell reconstitution after alpha-beta-depleted transplantation in children. Unique molecular identifiers were used to barcode this TCRbeta library. TCRdb passed the PCR reads through MiXCR, listing each CDR3 protein once. The repertoire has roughly 490,000 distinct CDR3 sequences, about 10% of them found once; the top ten carry about 15%. Sequencing was performed on PBMCs, mostly from graft donor cells, taken 180 days after TCRalphabeta/CD19-depleted stem cell transplant. Receptor source: a female patient younger than 10 who had a stem cell transplant for aplastic anemia, so the T cells may come from the graft donor.

The chain combines TRBV4-3 with TRBJ1-1, with D uncertain. Germline CDR1 LGHNA, CDR2 YSLEER. The germline V and J ends were trimmed by 0 bases and 1 base, with 21 bases remaining between them. This CDR3 comprises 19 residues. Written as DNA, the CDR3 is TGCGCCAGCAGCCAAGATGGTCAGTACGGGCTCTGGCCGAACACTGAAGCTTTCTTT. Amino acid sequence: CASSQDGQYGLWPNTEAFF.

There are many counts of this clonotype. The chain has TRBV12-3 or TRBV12-4 and TRBJ1-1; no reliable D call. V lost 4 bases and J lost 2, with 8 bases in between. The CDR3 loop spans 13 amino acids. The CDR3, as DNA: TGTGCCAGCAGTTCCACAAGAAACACTGAAGCTTTCTTT. Its translation: CASSSTRNTEAFF.

V usage is TRBV11-2 and J usage is TRBJ2-7; D possibly uses TRBD1 or TRBD2 (7 bases each). This CDR3 contains 17 residues. V dropped 0 bases and J dropped 1 base, with 16 bases sitting between them. Germline V gene data show CDR1 as SGHAT and CDR2 as FQNNGV. CDR3 DNA: TGTGCCAGCAGCTTAGAGGGAGGGGGCAGGAGATCCTACGAGCAGTACGTC. It specifies CASSLEGGGRRSYEQYV.

The table lists this clonotype with a few counts. CDR3: CATSTPPATDTQYF. Here the CDR3 DNA reads TGTGCCACCAGCACCCCCCCGGCGACAGATACGCAGTATTTT. The V and J genes are TRBV15 and TRBJ2-3; D unresolved. The CDR3 has 14 amino acids. The germline gives CDR1 LNHNV, CDR2 YYDKDF (reference sequence). Trimming left V 4 bases short and J 3 bases short, with 11 bases between.

This clonotype showed up just a few times. The chain employs TRBV6-2 or TRBV6-3 and TRBJ1-2; D is possibly TRBD1 (5 bases). Trimming removed 0 bases at V and 5 bases at J, with 16 bases between. Germline CDR1 is MNHEY and CDR2 is SVGEGT. The CDR3 runs 16 residues. The CDR3 sequence is CASSYSPDKWVYGYTF. The CDR3 region has the DNA TGTGCCAGCAGTTACTCGCCGGACAAGTGGGTTTATGGCTACACCTTC.

This clonotype came up a few times. The J gene is TRBJ2-7, the V gene TRBV6-2 or TRBV6-3; 10 bases align to TRBD1. CDR1 is MNHEY and CDR2 is SVGEGT in the germline V gene. Unmatched junction bases numbered 8, after V lost 5 bases and J lost 1 base. The CDR3 spans 16 residues. The CDR3 is CASSPRGQGLSYEQYV. CDR3 DNA: TGTGCCAGCAGTCCCCGGGGACAGGGGCTTTCCTACGAGCAGTACGTC.

The J gene is TRBJ2-7, the V gene TRBV28, with D possibly matching TRBD2 (7 bases). Germline V gene sequence: CDR1 MDHEN, CDR2 SYDVKM. Trimming stripped 4 bases from V and 7 bases from J, with 20 bases between. CDR3 length equals 15 residues. The CDR3 bases are TGTGCCAGCAGTTCCGGGGGGCCAAGAGGTAAAGAGCAGTACGTC. It encodes CASSSGGPRGKEQYV.

J is TRBJ1-2 and V is TRBV12-5; TRBD1 aligns across 12 bases. Germline V gene sequence: CDR1 LGHNT, CDR2 FRNRAP. V lost 0 bases to trimming and J lost 1 base; unmatched junction nucleotides: 9. The CDR3 has 19 amino acids. As DNA, the CDR3 is TGTGCTAGTGGTTTGGTACGAAGGGGACAGGGGGCGTTTAACTATGGCTACACCTTC. Translated, it gives CASGLVRRGQGAFNYGYTF.

The rearrangement joins TRBV28 to TRBJ2-1, with 10 bases aligning to TRBD1. Per the germline V gene, CDR1 is MDHEN and CDR2 is SYDVKM. This CDR3 is built from 15 residues. Germline trimming cut 5 bases from V and 5 bases from J; bases unmatched to any gene: 6. CDR3 in amino acids: CASSIPGTGDNEQFF. The CDR3 bases are TGTGCCAGCAGTATCCCCGGGACAGGGGACAATGAGCAGTTCTTC.

This clonotype has more than one count but fewer than ten. The CDR3 is CATGPLGRHNEQFF. CDR3 bases: TGTGCCACCGGCCCTTTGGGGCGTCACAATGAGCAGTTCTTC. The chain has TRBV24-1 and TRBJ2-1, with D possibly matching TRBD1 (5 bases). The CDR3 is 14 amino acids. Trimming stripped 9 bases from V and 5 bases from J, with 16 bases between. Germline V gives CDR1 KGHDR, CDR2 SFDVKD.

The table lists this clonotype with a few counts. The chain is built from TRBV4-1 and TRBJ2-1, with D hard to call. Germline loops: CDR1 MGHRA, CDR2 YSYEKL. The CDR3 runs 15 residues. Trimming cost V 0 bases and J 3 bases, with 9 bases left between them. CDR3 in DNA: TGCGCCAGCAGCCAAGATAGTAGTGACTACAATGAGCAGTTCTTC. This sequence encodes CASSQDSSDYNEQFF.

The chain links TRBV10-3 to TRBJ1-1, with D maybe TRBD1 (5 bases). Trimming stripped 5 bases from V and 0 bases from J, with 25 bases between. CDR3 length: 19 residues. The germline V gene encodes CDR1 ENHRY and CDR2 SYGVKD. CDR3 sequence: CAISLTRNPGRPMNTEAFF. The CDR3 DNA reads as TGTGCCATCAGTCTAACTCGAAACCCGGGACGGCCAATGAACACTGAAGCTTTCTTT.

This clonotype was counted at least ten times. The chain combines TRBV7-2 with TRBJ1-3; D gene ambiguous. Trimming stripped 1 base from V and 0 bases from J, with 7 bases between. The germline CDR1 and CDR2 sequences are SGHTA and FQGNSA. CDR3 size: 15 residues. The CDR3 sequence: CASSLVPGSGNTIYF. CDR3 DNA: TGTGCCAGCAGCTTAGTTCCGGGCTCTGGAAACACCATATATTTT. Supplemented by reference TRBV7-2 and TRBJ1-3, the full variable domain reads GAGVSQSPSNKVTEKGKDVELRCDPISGHTALYWYRQSLGQGLEFLIYFQGNSAPDKSGLPSDRFSAERTGGSVSTLTIQRTQQEDSAVYLCASSLVPGSGNTIYFGEGSWLTVV.

This clonotype was seen at least ten times. The chain links TRBV7-9 to TRBJ2-7; no firm D call. Germline-derived CDR1 and CDR2 are SEHNR and FQNEAQ (reference sequence). The CDR3 runs to 12 residues. The V and J ends lost 3 bases and 3 bases respectively, with 6 bases between them. The CDR3: CASSLSGYEQYF. The CDR3 nucleotides are TGTGCCAGCAGCTTGTCAGGCTACGAGCAGTACTTC. Full variable domain (remainder filled in from reference TRBV7-9 and TRBJ2-7): DTGVSQNPRHKITKRGQNVTFRCDPISEHNRLYWYRQTLGQGPEFLTYFQNEAQLEKSRLLSDRFSAERPKGSFSTLEIQRTEQGDSAMYLCASSLSGYEQYFGPGTRLTVT.

In its sample, this clonotype was seen many times. V gene TRBV28 combines with J gene TRBJ1-5, with D uncertain. Trimming took 2 bases from V and 1 from J, leaving 9 bases between them. CDR3 size: 15 residues. Germline assignment: CDR1 MDHEN and CDR2 SYDVKM. The CDR3 spells CASSLKALSNQPQHF. As DNA, the CDR3 is TGTGCCAGCAGTTTAAAGGCTTTAAGCAATCAGCCCCAGCATTTT.

V and J are TRBV12-5 and TRBJ2-3; possible D gene TRBD2, 5 bases. CDR1 is LGHNT, CDR2 FRNRAP, per germline. The CDR3 has 14 amino acids. Trimming pared 4 bases from V and 2 bases from J, leaving 10 bases between. The CDR3 loop is CASGSWEFTDTQYF. The CDR3 region has the DNA TGTGCTAGTGGTTCCTGGGAGTTCACAGATACGCAGTATTTT.

Only a few counts were recorded for this clonotype. This chain's CDR3 is CASSLPRDGGIGELFF. CDR3 in DNA: TGTGCCAGCAGTCTCCCCCGGGACGGGGGGATCGGGGAGCTGTTTTTT. This sequence joins TRBV28 and TRBJ2-2; 7 bases agree with TRBD2. The CDR3 has 16 amino acids. Trimming cost V 5 bases and J 7 bases; bases outside gene matches: 13. From germline, CDR1 is MDHEN and CDR2 SYDVKM.

Many counts were recorded for this clonotype. The chain employs TRBV12-3 or TRBV12-4 and TRBJ2-7; 9 bases match TRBD2. Trimming removed 3 bases from V and 6 bases from J; junction bases left unmatched: 6. This CDR3 has 14 residues. DNA for the CDR3: TGTGCCAGCAGTTTCGGCGGGAGGGTGGGCGAGCAGTACTTC. This gives the protein CASSFGGRVGEQYF.

Ten or more counts support this clonotype. The chain links TRBV20-1 to TRBJ2-7; no clear D. CDR1 DFQATT and CDR2 SNEGSKA come from the germline V gene (reference sequence). Trimming pared 0 bases from V and 1 base from J, leaving 10 bases between. This CDR3 has 14 amino acids. The CDR3 DNA is TGCAGTGCTAGAGATCCGGGCGGTTCCTACGAGCAGTACTTC. This gives the protein CSARDPGGSYEQYF.

The chain carries TRBV20-1 and TRBJ2-2, with D unresolved. Per germline, CDR1 DFQATT and CDR2 SNEGSKA (reference sequence). The CDR3 totals 13 residues. This CDR3 reads CSSTGPNTGELFF. The CDR3 DNA reads as TGCAGCTCGACCGGGCCAAACACCGGGGAGCTGTTTTTT.

The chain employs TRBV7-2 and TRBJ2-7; 9 bases line up with TRBD1. The CDR3 contains 16 residues. Unmatched junction bases numbered 7, after V lost 2 bases and J lost 2 bases. Germline V gives CDR1 SGHTA, CDR2 FQGNSA. The CDR3: CASSLSWTGVTYEQYF. CDR3 nucleotides: TGTGCCAGCAGCTTATCCTGGACAGGGGTAACCTACGAGCAGTACTTC.

CDR3 bases: TGCAGCGTAACCGGGACTAGCGGACAAGAGACCCAGTACTTC. Its translation is CSVTGTSGQETQYF. The chain employs TRBV29-1 and TRBJ2-5; 11 positions agree with TRBD2. This CDR3 spans 14 amino acids. With V trimmed by 6 bases and J by 2 bases, 5 bases remained unmatched. The germline gives CDR1 SQVTM, CDR2 ANQGSEA.

The chain links TRBV12-3 or TRBV12-4 to TRBJ1-5; 8 bases are a match to TRBD1. The CDR3 totals 14 residues. V trimming: 6 bases; J trimming: 6 bases; junction bases outside the gene matches: 7. CDR3 loop: CASSMTGVGQPQHF. In DNA form, the CDR3 reads TGTGCCAGCAGCATGACAGGGGTCGGTCAGCCCCAGCATTTT.

This clonotype showed up many times. V gene TRBV12-3 or TRBV12-4 combines with J gene TRBJ2-7; the D is unclear. CDR3 length equals 14 residues. Trimming removed 5 bases from V and 4 bases from J, with 15 bases in between. DNA for the CDR3: TGTGCCAGCAGTGAGAGGACCGAGGTTTACGAGCAGTACTTC. Protein: CASSERTEVYEQYF.

This clonotype has a single count. A much more abundant neighbour one base away suggests this may be a read error. V is TRBV7-2 and J is TRBJ1-1; D is possibly TRBD1 (5 bases). Germline CDR1 is SGHTA and CDR2 is FQGNSA. The CDR3 spans 14 residues. The CDR3 bases are TGTGCCAGCAGCGCCTGGCGGGGCGGTACTGACGCTTTCTTT. Translated: CASSAWRGGTDAFF.

The CDR3 region is CASSLLGGQPSSYNEQFF. In nucleotides, the CDR3 is TGTGCCAGCAGCCTGTTGGGGGGGCAGCCGAGCTCCTACAATGAGCAGTTCTTC. The chain employs TRBV11-1 and TRBJ2-1, with D tentatively TRBD2 (7 bases). The germline V gene encodes CDR1 SGHAT and CDR2 FQDESV (reference sequence). The V gene lost 5 bases and the J gene lost 0 bases, with 20 bases spanning the gap. The CDR3 has 18 residues.